Sequencing of this TCR beta chain was carried out in a study of human versus mouse CDR3 diversity and MHC coevolution. Cells were CD45RO-negative CD62L-positive naive CD4 T cells sorted from PBMCs. Comment on this clone: What it recognizes is unknown.

V lost 3 bases, J lost 0 bases, and 18 bases lay in between. The CDR3 is 18 residues long. CDR1 is MRHNA and CDR2 is SNTAGT in the germline V gene. Only in-frame clones appear in the TCRdb table, and some are missing; sequencing was by immunoSEQ multiplex PCR. The sample contains about 80,000 clones, around 93% of which appear only once. Study conclusions and caveats: Human T cells were selected on about six MHC II alleles. Clonal inequality was lowest in two of the three human donors. Approximately 1.6 million TCR beta clonotypes were estimated for humans, the largest repertoire.

Material for sequencing was naive CD4+ T cells from blood. Sample subset: CD45RO-negative CD62L-positive naive CD4 T cells. The chain carries TRBV6-4 and TRBJ1-3; D is unclear. The receptor's source is a person between 25 and 75 years old in good health. CDR3 sequence reads: CASSDIEGEDRSGNTIYF. The CDR3 bases are TGTGCCAGCAGTGATATTGAGGGAGAAGATCGCTCTGGAAACACCATATATTTT.